Each of the 30 T cell receptor beta chains below was sequenced from the same sample in a study of T-cell reconstitution after alpha-beta-depleted transplantation in children. Researchers prepared the TCRbeta library using unique molecular identifiers, the study reports. TCRdb analysed the PCR reads with MiXCR anew, one entry per CDR3 protein. The sample holds around 490,000 distinct CDR3 sequences, around 10% seen once. Here the sequenced sample was PBMCs, mostly from graft donor cells, taken 180 days after TCRalphabeta/CD19-depleted stem cell transplant. All receptors come from a female patient younger than 10 who had a stem cell transplant for aplastic anemia, so the T cells may come from the graft donor.

This clonotype was seen repeatedly, ten times or more. The chain uses TRBV20-1 and TRBJ2-7; D remains ambiguous. V lost 0 bases to trimming and J lost 5 bases, with 8 bases between them. Germline V gene data show CDR1 as DFQATT and CDR2 as SNEGSKA (reference sequence). There are 12 residues in the CDR3. This CDR3 reads CSARDWRDEQYF. DNA for the CDR3: TGCAGTGCTAGAGATTGGCGAGACGAGCAGTACTTC.

This chain links TRBV29-1 with TRBJ2-1; 7 positions match TRBD2. CDR1 is SQVTM and CDR2 is ANQGSEA in the germline V gene. The junction had 13 bases not matched to a gene; V was cut back by 4 bases and J by 7 bases. The CDR3 has 15 amino acids. The CDR3 loop is CSVGLGGDFRNEQFF. The CDR3 coding sequence is TGCAGCGTTGGGCTTGGGGGGGATTTTAGGAATGAGCAGTTCTTC.

Concerning this clonotype itself: With a much larger clone just one base away, this may be a read error. This chain uses TRBV20-1 with TRBJ2-1; weak D call: TRBD2 (6 bases). V lost 1 base, J lost 2 bases, and 15 bases lay in between. Germline CDR1 reads DFQATT; CDR2 reads SNEGSKA (reference sequence). The CDR3 is made up of 16 amino acids. The CDR3 DNA is TGCAGTGCTAGAGCGGGCGGGACCAGCACCTACAATGAGCAGTTCTTC. This sequence encodes CSARAGGTSTYNEQFF.

This clonotype has ten or more counts. The genes are TRBV20-1 and TRBJ2-1, with TRBD2 matching over 12 bases. The CDR3 spans 13 residues. Per germline, CDR1 DFQATT and CDR2 SNEGSKA (reference sequence). The trim removed 1 base at V and 15 bases at J, leaving 7 bases unmatched. In nucleotides, the CDR3 is TGCAGTGCTAGAGTTCTAGCGGGAGGGCCACTGTTCTTC. Translated: CSARVLAGGPLFF.

This clonotype was counted at least ten times. J is TRBJ2-5 and V is TRBV25-1; TRBD1 is a possible D gene (6 bases). V was trimmed by 4 bases and J by 5 bases, leaving 17 bases between them. This CDR3 spans 15 amino acids. Germline V CDR1 and CDR2: MGHDK, SYGVNS. Written as DNA, the CDR3 is TGTGCCAGCAGTGCGGAGGCGTTTAGGGGGGAGACCCAGTACTTC. This sequence encodes CASSAEAFRGETQYF. The whole variable domain, filled in from reference TRBV25-1 and TRBJ2-5, reads EADIYQTPRYLVIGTGKKITLECSQTMGHDKMYWYQQDPGMELHLIHYSYGVNSTEKGDLSSESTVSRIRTEHFPLTLESARPSHTSQYLCASSAEAFRGETQYFGPGTRLLVL.

V gene TRBV12-3 or TRBV12-4 combines with J gene TRBJ1-2; D not resolved. Trimming removed 6 bases from V and 8 bases from J, with 10 bases in between. The CDR3 is 11 amino acids. The CDR3 is CASRRPLGYTF. The CDR3 DNA is TGTGCCAGCAGGCGCCCCTTAGGCTACACCTTC.

This chain joins TRBV20-1 and TRBJ1-1; TRBD1 aligns across 10 bases. The J segment lost 5 bases and the V segment lost 0 bases, leaving 9 bases of the junction unmatched. The CDR3 sequence is 16 residues long. In germline, CDR1 is DFQATT, CDR2 SNEGSKA (reference sequence). The CDR3 reads CSARDLTGGLRTEAFF. CDR3 nucleotide sequence: TGCAGTGCTAGAGACCTGACAGGGGGCTTGAGGACTGAAGCTTTCTTT.

The chain has TRBV11-2 and TRBJ2-5; D is uncertain. This CDR3 contains 13 residues. V lost 5 bases and J 4 bases, leaving 11 bases between the germline ends. Germline V gives CDR1 SGHAT, CDR2 FQNNGV. This CDR3 reads CASSPRVVETQYF. The DNA of the CDR3 is TGTGCCAGCAGCCCCCGAGTAGTAGAGACCCAGTACTTC.

This clonotype was counted between two and nine times. The rearrangement uses TRBV18 and TRBJ1-5; D not resolved. There are 16 residues in the CDR3. Germline V gene sequence: CDR1 KGHSH, CDR2 LQKENI. V shed 2 bases and J shed 4 bases, with 15 bases lying between them. The CDR3 sequence is CASSPELPQSNQPQHF. The CDR3 region has the DNA TGTGCCAGCTCACCAGAGTTGCCGCAGTCAAATCAGCCCCAGCATTTT.

Only a few counts were recorded for this clonotype. The chain uses TRBV20-1 and TRBJ1-1, with D possibly being TRBD1 (5 bases). The CDR3 consists of 11 residues. V was shortened by 8 bases and J by 10 bases, with 17 bases between the two germline ends. Germline CDR1 reads DFQATT; CDR2 reads SNEGSKA (reference sequence). CDR3 sequence (DNA): TGCAGTCCCTCCGGGCCTAGGGGAGCTTTCTTT. It codes for CSPSGPRGAFF.

This clonotype was seen only a few times. This chain connects TRBV4-1 to TRBJ2-1; 8 bases agree with TRBD1. Germline CDR1 and CDR2: MGHRA and YSYEKL. Trimming at V came to 2 bases and at J to 2 bases, leaving 5 bases not matched to a gene. The CDR3 totals 16 residues. This CDR3 is CASSQQGRGPYNEQFF. CDR3 nucleotide sequence: TGCGCCAGCAGCCAACAAGGCAGGGGGCCCTACAATGAGCAGTTCTTC.

This clonotype was detected ten times or more. The V call is TRBV15, the J call TRBJ2-5; D uncertain. Trimming removed 1 base from V and 3 bases from J, with 9 bases in between. Germline CDR1 reads LNHNV; CDR2 reads YYDKDF (reference sequence). The CDR3 runs 14 residues. The CDR3 is CATSRGTVKETQYF. The CDR3 coding sequence is TGTGCCACCAGCAGAGGGACGGTTAAAGAGACCCAGTACTTC. The variable domain in full, completed from reference TRBV15 and TRBJ2-5, reads DAMVIQNPRYQVTQFGKPVTLSCSQTLNHNVMYWYQQKSSQAPKLLFHYYDKDFNNEADTPDNFQSRRPNTSFCFLDIRSPGLGDTAMYLCATSRGTVKETQYFGPGTRLLVL.

This clonotype was detected many times. The chain uses TRBV12-3 or TRBV12-4 and TRBJ1-2; perhaps TRBD1 as D (5 bases). Trimming pared 5 bases from V and 0 bases from J, leaving 19 bases between. The CDR3 consists of 17 residues. The CDR3 reads CASSPREGKGANYGYTF. The CDR3 DNA is TGTGCCAGCAGTCCACGGGAGGGGAAAGGAGCTAACTATGGCTACACCTTC.

This clonotype was detected a few times. An end of the junction differs from the germline gene, which may be a read error. J is TRBJ2-1 and V is TRBV4-1; TRBD2 aligns across 14 bases. The CDR3 sequence is 17 residues long. Germline CDR1 and CDR2: MGHRA and YSYEKL. The CDR3 loop reads CASTQGLAGGAYNEQFF. The CDR3 DNA follows: TGCGCCAGCACCCAAGGACTAGCGGGAGGTGCCTACAATGAGCAGTTCTTC.

Concerning this clonotype itself: Germline and junction disagree at one end, which may indicate a read error. The chain has TRBV4-3 and TRBJ2-3, with 7 positions matching TRBD1. The germline V gene has CDR1 LGHNA and CDR2 YSLEER. This CDR3 comprises 19 residues. The CDR3 bases are TGCGCCAGCAGCCAATTAGGGCCCGAGACAGGGTACCTCACAGATACGCATTATTTT. Protein product: CASSQLGPETGYLTDTHYF.

The chain combines TRBV19 with TRBJ1-5; D is possibly TRBD1 (5 bases). The germline V gene encodes CDR1 LNHDA and CDR2 SQIVND (reference sequence). Trimming left V 4 bases short and J 7 bases short, with 11 bases between. This CDR3 has 13 amino acids. The CDR3 spells CASSTGGGQPQHF. In DNA form, the CDR3 reads TGTGCCAGTAGTACAGGTGGGGGGCAGCCCCAGCATTTT.

This clonotype was picked up many times. CDR3 sequence (DNA): TGTGCGACGTATCCTGCGGGACGAGGTTACAATGAGCAGTTCTTC. Translating it yields CATYPAGRGYNEQFF. The chain carries TRBV19 and TRBJ2-1; tentatively, D is TRBD2 (6 bases). The germline gives CDR1 LNHDA, CDR2 SQIVND (reference sequence). The CDR3 length is 15 residues.

The gene calls are TRBV5-1 and TRBJ2-7, with 12 positions matching TRBD2. Per the germline V gene, CDR1 is SGHRS and CDR2 is YFSETQ. V was pared by 1 base and J by 5 bases, with 4 bases of the junction left unmatched. CDR3 length equals 15 residues. DNA for the CDR3: TGCGCCAGCAGCTTGTGGACTAGCGGGAACGACGAGCAGTACTTC. This encodes CASSLWTSGNDEQYF.

The chain couples TRBV5-1 to TRBJ2-1; the D gene is possibly TRBD2 (5 bases). Between the trimmed V and J ends, which lost 6 bases and 0 bases, there was a span of 10 bases. CDR1 and CDR2 (germline): SGHRS, YFSETQ. The CDR3 sequence is 14 residues long. The CDR3 reads CASTLGSSYNEQFF. The CDR3 nucleotides are TGCGCCAGCACCCTAGGGAGCTCCTACAATGAGCAGTTCTTC.

This clonotype was seen at least ten times. V usage is TRBV6-5 and J usage is TRBJ2-3; 11 bases align to TRBD2. This CDR3 has 18 residues. The germline gives CDR1 MNHEY, CDR2 SVGAGI. V gave up 2 bases and J gave up 0 bases; unmatched junction bases: 7. The CDR3 DNA reads as TGTGCCAGCAGTTACGCCCCCCTAGCGGGAGGAAGCACAGATACGCAGTATTTT. Encoded protein: CASSYAPLAGGSTDTQYF.

The V gene is TRBV12-3 or TRBV12-4, the J gene TRBJ2-7; D not resolved. Trimming shortened V by 7 bases and J by 3 bases, and 13 bases separated the two germline ends. CDR3 length: 13 amino acids. The CDR3 sequence is CASNRAPGYEQYF. The CDR3 nucleotides read TGTGCCAGCAACCGGGCTCCGGGCTACGAGCAGTACTTC.

The chain links TRBV5-1 to TRBJ2-7; weak D call: TRBD1 (5 bases). The CDR3 has 12 residues. Per the germline V gene, CDR1 is SGHRS and CDR2 is YFSETQ. V was shortened by 7 bases and J by 7 bases, with 15 bases between the two germline ends. For the CDR3, the DNA is TGCGCCAGCCCCTTTGGAAGGGGTGAGCAGTACGTC. Its protein is CASPFGRGEQYV.

The sample holds a few counts of this clonotype. V and J are TRBV4-2 and TRBJ2-1; 8 positions agree with TRBD2. V shed 7 bases, J shed 3 bases, and the junction held 5 bases outside the gene matches. Germline V lookup: CDR1 LGHNA, CDR2 YNFKEQ. This CDR3 comprises 14 residues. CDR3 loop: CASTTGGRYNEQFF. Here the CDR3 DNA reads TGTGCCAGCACCACGGGAGGGCGCTACAATGAGCAGTTCTTC.

This clonotype has at least ten counts. The J gene is TRBJ2-1, the V gene TRBV6-5; D not certain. Germline CDR1 is MNHEY and CDR2 is SVGAGI. The CDR3 runs 13 residues. V was clipped by 2 bases and J by 7 bases, with 9 bases between them. The CDR3 here is CASSYNPRNEQFF. In DNA form, the CDR3 reads TGTGCCAGCAGTTACAACCCGAGGAATGAGCAGTTCTTC.

This chain links TRBV7-6 with TRBJ1-4, with 9 bases matching TRBD1. The V segment lost 1 base and the J segment 7 bases; nucleotides outside the gene matches: 4. Per germline, CDR1 SGHVS and CDR2 FNYEAQ. The CDR3 is 15 amino acids. CDR3 sequence (DNA): TGTGCCAGCAGCTTAGTTTGGGACAGGGCTGAAAAACTGTTTTTT. The encoded protein is CASSLVWDRAEKLFF.

The chain carries TRBV7-6 and TRBJ1-2; D remains ambiguous. Germline lookup yields CDR1 SGHVS and CDR2 FNYEAQ. The CDR3 contains 16 residues. The V and J ends lost 3 bases and 4 bases respectively, with 18 bases between them. CDR3 in amino acids: CASSFPRWFGLYGYTF. CDR3 nucleotide sequence: TGTGCCAGCAGCTTCCCTCGATGGTTTGGTCTCTATGGCTACACCTTC.

The chain has TRBV18 and TRBJ1-2; D is undetermined. Deletions cut 0 bases from V and 2 bases from J, with 13 bases between. CDR1 and CDR2 (germline): KGHSH, LQKENI. The CDR3 runs 16 residues. The CDR3 spells CASSPPGNPDNYGYTF. The DNA for the CDR3 is TGTGCCAGCTCACCACCGGGTAACCCAGACAACTATGGCTACACCTTC.

This clonotype was detected ten times or more. The chain uses TRBV12-3 or TRBV12-4 and TRBJ1-4; D call uncertain. V was cut by 1 base and J by 8 bases, with 2 bases left in between. This CDR3 is built from 11 residues. This chain's CDR3 is CASSLGEKLFF. As DNA, the CDR3 is TGTGCCAGCAGTTTAGGAGAAAAACTGTTTTTT.

This clonotype came up a few times. This rearrangement joins TRBV9 to TRBJ1-1; D is uncertain. The CDR3 has 14 amino acids. V was clipped by 0 bases and J by 0 bases, with 6 bases between them. Germline V gene lookup returns CDR1 SGDLS and CDR2 YYNGEE. CDR3 residues: CASSVGSLNTEAFF. The CDR3 DNA is TGTGCCAGCAGCGTAGGCAGCCTGAACACTGAAGCTTTCTTT.

V gene TRBV7-2 combines with J gene TRBJ2-6; D assignment may be TRBD1 or TRBD2 (5 bases each). Trimming left V 2 bases short and J 0 bases short, with 8 bases between. Germline loops: CDR1 SGHTA, CDR2 FQGNSA. The CDR3 spans 16 residues. CDR3 DNA: TGTGCCAGCAGCTTAATAGGGACCTCTGGGGCCAACGTCCTGACTTTC. Translation: CASSLIGTSGANVLTF.